A single sample gave rise to the 8 T cell receptor beta chains below, sequenced in a study of cytomegalovirus exposure and HLA in healthy donors. PCR was performed using 60 Vbeta and 13 Jbeta primers. TCRdb keeps only in-frame clones here, not all; method: immunoSEQ multiplex PCR. The sample lists over 100,000 clones, roughly 79% occurring once. The sample comprised PBMCs. The receptors originated from a man between 60 and 70 years old in good health and CMV-seropositive.

A note on this clone: Additional DNA sequences in this sample encode the identical CDR3. The chain carries TRBV5-1 and TRBJ2-3, with TRBD2 matching 8 bases. CDR1 SGHRS and CDR2 YFSETQ come from the germline V gene. The V and J ends lost 0 bases and 4 bases, in that order; junction bases with no gene match: 7. The CDR3 has 16 amino acids. CDR3 in DNA: TGCGCCAGCAGCTTGGAAAGTAGCGGGGTTGCAGATACGCAGTATTTT. Translated, it gives CASSLESSGVADTQYF.

The chain employs TRBV12-5 and TRBJ2-7; D might be TRBD1 (5 bases). This CDR3 spans 12 amino acids. CDR1 and CDR2 (germline): LGHNT, FRNRAP. Trimming stripped 5 bases from V and 9 bases from J, with 14 bases between. For the CDR3, the DNA is TGTGCTAGTGGTCCCCTCCAGGGTGCGCAGTACTTC. It codes for CASGPLQGAQYF. The variable domain in full, with the rest retrieved from reference TRBV12-5 and TRBJ2-7, is DARVTQTPRHKVTEMGQEVTMRCQPILGHNTVFWYRQTMMQGLELLAYFRNRAPLDDSGMPKDRFSAEMPDATLATLKIQPSEPRDSAVYFCASGPLQGAQYFGPGTRLTVT.

The table lists this clone with a count of one. J is TRBJ1-6 and V is TRBV15, with 8 bases fitting TRBD1. The CDR3 spans 17 residues. With V trimmed by 2 bases and J by 5 bases, 8 bases remained unmatched. CDR1 is LNHNV, CDR2 YYDKDF, per germline (reference sequence). The CDR3 loop is CATSRPTGQGNNSPLHF. Written as DNA, the CDR3 is TGTGCCACCAGCAGACCCACTGGACAGGGAAATAATTCACCCCTCCACTTT.

The chain's CDR3 is CASSQGTGTSVYNEQFF. Here the CDR3 DNA reads TGTGCCAGCAGCCAAGGAACCGGGACTAGCGTCTACAATGAGCAGTTCTTC. The chain links TRBV14 to TRBJ2-1; 10 positions match TRBD2. Per germline, CDR1 SGHDN and CDR2 FVKESK. The CDR3 is 17 residues long. V was pared by 1 base and J by 3 bases, with 6 bases of the junction left unmatched.

The rearrangement links TRBV6-1 to TRBJ2-7, with D hard to call. The CDR3 has 15 residues. Germline V gene lookup returns CDR1 MNHNS and CDR2 SASEGT. Trimming took 4 bases from V and 2 from J, leaving 15 bases between them. DNA for the CDR3: TGTGCCAGCAGTGCCTTGACTCTTGCAACCTACGAGCAGTACTTC. Its protein is CASSALTLATYEQYF.

This clone appeared a few times. The gene calls are TRBV5-5 and TRBJ2-2, with D hard to call. From germline, CDR1 is SGHKS and CDR2 YYEKEE (reference sequence). The CDR3 contains 15 residues. V was clipped by 2 bases and J by 2 bases, with 10 bases between them. In nucleotides, the CDR3 is TGTGCCAGCAGCTTCGTACTCTTAAACACCGGGGAGCTGTTTTTT. Amino acid sequence: CASSFVLLNTGELFF.

CDR3 coding DNA: TGTGCCAGTAGTAGCTCGACAGGACAAACCGGAGCTAACTATGGCTACACCTTC. This encodes CASSSSTGQTGANYGYTF. The chain recombines TRBV19 with TRBJ1-2, with D perhaps matching TRBD1 (6 bases). V lost 4 bases to trimming and J lost 0 bases, with 21 bases between them. This CDR3 spans 18 amino acids. Germline-derived CDR1 and CDR2 are LNHDA and SQIVND (reference sequence).

This clone turned up a few times. V usage is TRBV6-6 and J usage is TRBJ2-7; tentatively, D is TRBD1 (6 bases). The germline gives CDR1 MNHNY, CDR2 SVGAGI (reference sequence). V shed 10 bases and J shed 0 bases, with 10 bases lying between them. This CDR3 is built from 12 residues. CDR3 sequence: CATRDNSYEQYF. CDR3 nucleotides: TGTGCCACCCGGGACAACTCCTACGAGCAGTACTTC.